Each of the 11 T cell receptor beta chains below was sequenced from the same sample in a study of T cells in Graves' hyperthyroidism and ophthalmopathy. The investigators amplified TCR beta CDR3 regions from RNA transcripts. The HTBI set primed first-round TCR CDR3 RT-PCR. In TCRdb, the multiplex PCR reads were re-called with MiXCR into one record per CDR3 protein. The sample lists under 400,000 distinct CDR3 sequences, around 14% seen once, with 25% to 35% in the top ten. Sequencing was done on a sample of blood. The receptors derive from a woman aged 18-35 years with Graves' hyperthyroidism that later progressed to Graves' ophthalmopathy.

This clonotype showed up many times. The rearrangement links TRBV30 to TRBJ1-6; TRBD1 is a possible D gene (6 bases). Per the germline V gene, CDR1 is GTSNPN and CDR2 is SVGIG (reference sequence). The germline V and J ends were trimmed by 5 bases and 2 bases, with 16 bases remaining between them. The CDR3 totals 16 residues. Written as DNA, the CDR3 is TGTGCCTGGGCCGGGGACACCCCTCCCTATAATTCACCCCTCCACTTT. Residues: CAWAGDTPPYNSPLHF.

This clonotype was counted at least ten times. V and J are TRBV5-1 and TRBJ2-1; 9 bases are a match to TRBD2. The V gene end was trimmed by 2 bases and the J gene end by 3 bases; junction bases not matched to a gene: 9. This CDR3 is built from 17 residues. CDR1 SGHRS and CDR2 YFSETQ come from the germline V gene. The CDR3 here is CASSFRAGGQYYNEQFF. The CDR3 nucleotides read TGCGCCAGCAGCTTTCGAGCGGGAGGACAATACTACAATGAGCAGTTCTTC.

A few counts support this clonotype. CDR3 coding DNA: TGTGCCAGCAGTGAATACCCGTCTGCTGGCGCTCCCTACGAGCAGTACTTC. It is translated as CASSEYPSAGAPYEQYF. J is TRBJ2-7 and V is TRBV25-1; D ambiguous. This CDR3 has 17 residues. V lost 0 bases, J lost 2 bases, and 17 bases lay in between. Germline V gene lookup returns CDR1 MGHDK and CDR2 SYGVNS.

This clonotype has at least ten counts. DNA for the CDR3: TGTGCCAGCAGCTTGGATAGAACAGCTACGCCGGGCAATGAGCAGTTCTTC. This encodes CASSLDRTATPGNEQFF. The chain couples TRBV11-2 to TRBJ2-1, with unresolved D. The CDR3 loop spans 17 amino acids. CDR1 and CDR2 (germline): SGHAT, FQNNGV. Trimming left V 3 bases short and J 6 bases short, with 21 bases between.

This chain joins TRBV4-1 and TRBJ2-2; no clear D. V was pared by 1 base and J by 6 bases, with 6 bases between. This CDR3 has 13 residues. Germline CDR1 MGHRA, CDR2 YSYEKL. The DNA for the CDR3 is TGCGCCAGCAGCCAAGCATCTCCCGGGGAGCTGTTTTTT. It codes for CASSQASPGELFF.

This clonotype was observed a handful of times. This chain connects TRBV6-2 or TRBV6-3 to TRBJ2-7; no reliable D call. CDR3 length: 12 amino acids. V lost 6 bases to trimming and J lost 2 bases, with 8 bases between them. Germline V CDR1 and CDR2: MNHEY, SVGEGT. The CDR3 sequence: CASSLSAYEQYF. CDR3 bases: TGTGCCAGCAGCCTTTCCGCCTACGAGCAGTACTTC.

Many counts were recorded for this clonotype. This chain uses TRBV7-2 with TRBJ2-7; D is unresolved. The CDR3 runs to 13 residues. V was cut by 3 bases and J by 2 bases, with 8 bases left in between. Germline CDR1 and CDR2: SGHTA and FQGNSA. The chain's CDR3 is CASSLATAYEQYF. CDR3 coding DNA: TGTGCCAGCAGCTTGGCCACCGCCTACGAGCAGTACTTC.

About this clonotype itself: A much larger clone sits a single nucleotide away, making a read error possible. The chain links TRBV20-1 to TRBJ2-7; D is ambiguous. Deletions cut 3 bases from V and 9 bases from J, with 12 bases between. Germline V CDR1 and CDR2: DFQATT, SNEGSKA (reference sequence). This CDR3 spans 11 amino acids. In DNA form, the CDR3 reads TGCAGTGCTAGCGACGGGCCCGGGCAGTACTTC. Residues: CSASDGPGQYF.

This clonotype showed up many times. This chain links TRBV13 with TRBJ2-3; D uncertain. Germline CDR1 reads PRHDT; CDR2 reads FYEKMQ (reference sequence). The V and J ends lost 4 bases and 4 bases respectively, with 12 bases between them. CDR3 length: 14 residues. CDR3 loop: CASSSIVSADTQYF. The CDR3 nucleotides are TGTGCCAGCAGCTCAATTGTAAGCGCAGATACGCAGTATTTT.

This clonotype has only a few counts. The chain uses TRBV9 and TRBJ1-1; 8 nucleotides agree with TRBD1. The CDR3 contains 14 residues. Germline loops: CDR1 SGDLS, CDR2 YYNGEE. V was pared by 0 bases and J by 4 bases, with 2 bases of the junction left unmatched. The CDR3, as DNA: TGTGCCAGCAGCGTAGCAGGGGGCCTCACTGAAGCTTTCTTT. As protein: CASSVAGGLTEAFF.

This clonotype was detected many times. CDR3 DNA sequence: TGTGCCAGCAGCTCTAGTGATGGGGCCTACGAGCAGTACTTC. It yields the protein CASSSSDGAYEQYF. The V call is TRBV7-9, the J call TRBJ2-7; D not resolved. Germline V lookup: CDR1 SEHNR, CDR2 FQNEAQ (reference sequence). The V end lost 4 bases, the J end lost 2 bases, and 12 bases lay between the germline ends. This CDR3 spans 14 amino acids.